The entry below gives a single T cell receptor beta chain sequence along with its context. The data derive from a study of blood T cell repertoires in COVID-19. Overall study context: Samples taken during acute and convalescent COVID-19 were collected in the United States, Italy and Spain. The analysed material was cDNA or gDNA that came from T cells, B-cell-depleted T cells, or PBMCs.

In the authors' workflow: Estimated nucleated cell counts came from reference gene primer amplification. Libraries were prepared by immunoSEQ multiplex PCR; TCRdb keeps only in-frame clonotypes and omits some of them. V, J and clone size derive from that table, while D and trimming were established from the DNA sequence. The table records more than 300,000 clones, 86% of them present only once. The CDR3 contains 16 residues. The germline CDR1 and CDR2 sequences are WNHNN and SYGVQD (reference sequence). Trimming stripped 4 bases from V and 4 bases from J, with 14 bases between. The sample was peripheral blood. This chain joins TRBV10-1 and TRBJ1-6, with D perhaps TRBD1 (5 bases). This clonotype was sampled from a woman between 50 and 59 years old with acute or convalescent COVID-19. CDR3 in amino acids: CASSAPGKAYNSPLHF. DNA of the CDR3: TGCGCCAGCAGTGCCCCAGGGAAGGCTTATAATTCACCCCTCCACTTT.